This T cell receptor (beta chain) was identified in a study of human T cells and chemical hapten exposure (dated by TCRdb to the early 2020s). Describing the broader study: For sensitization, 2% DPC in acetone was applied to a roughly 2 cm by roughly 2 cm area of upper inner arm skin. In alopecia patients, the study followed how the peripheral blood TCR repertoire changed in vivo over primary and secondary sensitization to diphenylcyclopropenone (DPC), a hapten. Alopecia areata with under or over 50% scalp involvement, alopecia totalis and alopecia universalis were represented in the patient cohort, which was mostly female. Patch testing on the upper back used Finn chambers containing 0.01% DPC, with scoring done after 6 days according to International Contact Dermatitis Research Group standards. Weekly therapeutic DPC doses were additionally applied to the scalp of patients throughout the roughly 22-week study period. The libraries were sequenced as a pool, and the TCR yield per sample differed mostly because of small variations in library volumes within the pool. For TCR sequencing, blood came from 25 to 35 alopecia patients at anywhere from one to four time points (pre-sensitization, 2, 6 and 24 weeks). Blood samples were taken from patients before sensitization (week 0) and at 2, 6 and about 24 weeks after DPC sensitization. Study-wide conclusions, independent of this receptor: DPC sensitization did not change the number of TCRs with a frequency above 1 in 1000, and there was no evidence of changes in global repertoire structure. A positive correlation was found between the number of PT1 expanded TCRs and patch test score, with significance reached at thresholds 8, 16 and 32 but not 4. Alopecia, a presumed autoimmune disease, was present in all patients, so the immune response of the patients might differ from that of healthy individuals. Significantly more large CDR3 similarity clusters were formed by expanded TCRs than by pre-sensitization or healthy control sets, consistent with antigen-driven responses. Repeated subsampling changed both the strength of the expansion versus patch-test correlation and the threshold at which that correlation became significant.

Taken from the germline V gene (reference sequence), the CDR1 and CDR2 loops are SEHNR and FQNEAQ. The CDR3, cysteine through phenylalanine, is 15 amino acids long. Only the CDR3 DNA is retained, 45 bases long and in frame from the first base. The sample's time point label, in plain terms: pre-sensitization, week 0. The treatment or condition label on this specimen signifies: therapeutic diphenylcyclopropenone sensitization with weekly scalp DPC. At each patch-test visit, blood was drawn before the patch test was applied. Patients were eligible if aged 18 to 70, diagnosed with alopecia and judged suitable for DPC therapy, and pregnant patients were excluded. Total RNA was extracted from unfractionated whole blood that had been collected in Tempus Blood RNA tubes. The library was made by RACE. Sequencing was performed on a NextSeq 500. During library preparation, unique molecular identifiers were attached to individual cDNA molecules so that TCRs could be counted quantitatively and reproducibly. Both TCR alpha and TCR beta chains were sequenced from each blood RNA sample. Regarding the original processing steps: The median number of TCRs per sample was some 100,000, ranging from roughly 20,000 to 690,600. V, J and CDR3 annotation of the TCR reads was carried out using the Decombinator software suite. Every sample was subsampled to the same number of TCRs (28,000) for the PS versus PT1 abundance plots. TCRs were defined as expanded if absent before sensitization and observed at least eight times at the 2-week time point. Using fastp at Q25 and MiXCR, TCRdb reprocessed the public reads and kept productive beta chains. Under each unique CDR3 protein, matching rows form one entry showing the most common genes and DNA. In this record, the V and J calls reflect TCRdb's handling and not the investigators' own analysis. This sample lists tens of thousands of distinct CDR3 sequences; 8% to 10% were detected once. The top ten clonotypes cover roughly 9.1% of the sample.

A few counts support this clonotype. The antigen it recognizes is unknown. A junction boundary mismatches the germline segment, possibly from a read error. In this chain, TRBV7-9 is recombined with TRBJ2-7, with 11 bases matching TRBD1. This clonotype originated in a man aged 35-49 years with alopecia areata. Some clones in this sample may be carry-over from other donors' samples. The sample here was whole blood, taken in connection with sensitization to the hapten diphenylcyclopropenone (DPC). The DNA sequence is TGTGCCAGCAGCACGGGACAGGGGGACTCCCACGAGCAGTACTTC. This gives the protein CASSTGQGDSHEQYF.